Shown below are 14 T cell receptor beta chains from a single sample sequenced in a study of molecular identifiers for immune sequencing clone quantification listed by TCRdb under 2018. Library preparation used PCR. TCRdb lists the instrument as NextSeq 500. TCRdb redid the processing of the public reads, applying fastp at Q25 and MiXCR, and retained in-frame beta chains. Each CDR3 protein appears once, grouped with its most common genes and DNA. The table for this sample lists approximately 40,000 distinct CDR3 sequences; approximately 25% of them were counted only once. Around 0.97% of the sample belongs to the ten largest clones. The sequencing input was naive CD8+ T cells from blood, with Jurkat cell RNA spiked in. The sample's cell subset or site, from its label and the paper: FACS-sorted CD8+CD4-CCR7+CD45RA+ naive T cells. These receptors all come from a human donor in good health. Some libraries in this study had Jurkat cell RNA spiked in.

Points on this clonotype: This clone may be a read error of a much larger clone one base away. The chain carries TRBV20-1 and TRBJ2-3; 10 bases match TRBD2. Germline CDR1 reads DFQATT; CDR2 reads SNEGSKA (reference sequence). The CDR3 is 15 residues long. For the CDR3, the DNA is TGCAATGCTTGGGATGGGACTAGCGGCACAGATACGCAGTATTTT. Translating gives CNAWDGTSGTDTQYF.

Judged by abundance, this clonotype is medium-sized. This chain connects TRBV5-1 to TRBJ1-1; 8 bases align to TRBD1. The CDR3 totals 16 residues. CDR1 SGHRS and CDR2 YFSETQ come from the germline V gene. The ends lost 4 bases at V and 6 bases at J; junction bases unmatched: 14. This CDR3 is CASSEGQEVFVAEAFF. The CDR3 DNA sequence: TGCGCCAGCAGCGAGGGACAGGAGGTATTTGTTGCTGAAGCTTTCTTT.

With regard to this clonotype: This clone may be a read error of a much larger clone one base away. The V call is TRBV7-9, the J call TRBJ2-3, with D possibly being TRBD1 (5 bases). In germline, CDR1 is SEHNR, CDR2 FQNEAQ (reference sequence). The CDR3 length is 13 residues. The DNA for the CDR3 is TGTGCCAGCAGCGACAGTAGCACAGATAAGCAGTATTTT. Encoded protein: CASSDSSTDKQYF.

In the case of this clonotype: A single base separates this from a much larger clone, so it may be a read error. V is TRBV2 and J is TRBJ2-4; 8 bases line up with TRBD1. CDR1 and CDR2 (germline): SNHLY, FYNNEI. The junction had 10 bases not matched to a gene; V was cut back by 1 base and J by 8 bases. The CDR3 length is 16 residues. The CDR3 DNA reads TGTGCCAGCAGTGAAGGTCAGGGGGCGACCTGGGACATTCAGTACTTC. Translation: CASSEGQGATWDIQYF. Together with reference TRBV2 and TRBJ2-4, the CDR3 gives the full variable domain: EPEVTQTPSHQVTQMGQEVILRCVPISNHLYFYWYRQILGQKVEFLVSFYNNEISEKSEIFDDQFSVERPDGSNFTLKIRSTKLEDSAMYFCASSEGQGATWDIQYFGAGTRLSVL.

This clonotype was seen at least ten times. This sequence joins TRBV4-2 and TRBJ1-2, with 7 nucleotides matching TRBD1. Per germline, CDR1 LGHNA and CDR2 YNFKEQ. J lost 4 bases, V lost 4 bases, and 9 bases had no gene match. The CDR3 consists of 15 residues. In DNA form, the CDR3 reads TGTGCCAGCAGCCCAGAAATAGGGACAGCCTATGGCTACACCTTC. It specifies CASSPEIGTAYGYTF.

About this clonotype: A clone one base away is much larger, so this may be a read error. The chain joins TRBV9 to TRBJ1-2; D call uncertain. Trimming left V 4 bases short and J 5 bases short, with 24 bases between. Germline V gene lookup returns CDR1 SGDLS and CDR2 YYNGEE. This CDR3 has 17 amino acids. The CDR3 region is CASSSPGALDTSYGYTF. CDR3 bases: TGTGCCAGCAGCTCTCCTGGCGCGCTTGATACGAGTTATGGCTACACCTTC.

This clonotype has at least ten counts. This sequence joins TRBV13 and TRBJ2-7; 7 bases align to TRBD1. V shed 5 bases, J shed 6 bases, and the junction held 4 bases outside the gene matches. Germline V gene data show CDR1 as PRHDT and CDR2 as FYEKMQ (reference sequence). The CDR3 runs 12 residues. DNA of the CDR3: TGTGCCAGCAGCCTACAGGGGCCCGAGCAGTACTTC. Amino acids: CASSLQGPEQYF.

This clonotype has a count of ten or more. The gene calls are TRBV7-2 and TRBJ1-1, with no clear D. This CDR3 has 12 amino acids. Deletions cut 3 bases from V and 0 bases from J, with 2 bases between. The germline V gene has CDR1 SGHTA and CDR2 FQGNSA. The CDR3 is CASSFVNTEAFF. The CDR3 DNA follows: TGTGCCAGCAGCTTTGTGAACACTGAAGCTTTCTTT.

About this clonotype: A read error may explain this, as a much larger clone is one base away. This chain uses TRBV2 with TRBJ2-7; 7 bases map to TRBD2. V lost 8 bases to trimming and J lost 2 bases; unmatched junction nucleotides: 6. CDR1 SNHLY and CDR2 FYNNEI come from the germline V gene. This CDR3 spans 13 amino acids. As DNA, the CDR3 is TGTGCCAGCGGACCAGCGGGAACCTACGAGCAGTACTTC. This codes for CASGPAGTYEQYF.

This clonotype was counted at least ten times. The rearrangement links TRBV4-2 to TRBJ2-7, with D possibly TRBD2 on 6 matching bases. The CDR3 length is 12 residues. The germline V gene encodes CDR1 LGHNA and CDR2 YNFKEQ. V lost 4 bases and J 4 bases, leaving 8 bases between the germline ends. The CDR3 DNA sequence: TGTGCCAGCAGCCCCGGAGGGTACGAGCAGTACTTC. This sequence encodes CASSPGGYEQYF.

The rearrangement links TRBV3-1 to TRBJ1-1; D is possibly TRBD1 (6 bases). V was pared by 0 bases and J by 0 bases, with 14 bases between. The CDR3 sequence is 17 residues long. The germline CDR1 and CDR2 sequences are LGHDT and YNNKEL (reference sequence). The CDR3 DNA follows: TGTGCCAGCAGCCAAGACACAGGGAGATTCTTGAACACTGAAGCTTTCTTT. Residues: CASSQDTGRFLNTEAFF.

Concerning this clonotype itself: A much larger clonotype is one base distant, so this may be a read error. The chain joins TRBV29-1 to TRBJ2-1, with 9 bases fitting TRBD2. The DNA end is a closer match to TRBJ2-7, so the J assignment may be wrong. The CDR3 length is 15 residues. The germline gives CDR1 SQVTM, CDR2 ANQGSEA. The CDR3 DNA sequence: TGCAGCGTTCTCCCCGCTAGCGGGGTTTACAATGAGCAGTACTTC. Encoded protein: CSVLPASGVYNEQYF.

This clonotype turned up a few times. This sequence joins TRBV29-1 and TRBJ1-2; D not resolved. From germline, CDR1 is SQVTM and CDR2 ANQGSEA. Trimming removed 6 bases at V and 2 bases at J, with 7 bases between. CDR3 size: 11 residues. The CDR3 region has the DNA TGCAGCGTCGAGGAAAACTATGGCTACACCTTC. Amino acids: CSVEENYGYTF.

This clonotype occurred once. This sequence may be a read error, since a much larger clone differs from it by one base. CDR3 loop: CACSYTGRTEAFF. CDR3 sequence (DNA): TGTGCCTGCAGTTATACAGGGAGGACTGAAGCTTTCTTT. The V call is TRBV6-6, the J call TRBJ1-1, with D perhaps TRBD1 (6 bases). The V gene's germline CDR1 is MNHNY and CDR2 SVGAGI (reference sequence). This CDR3 contains 13 residues.